Listed here are 16 T cell receptor beta chains from one sample, sequenced in a study of identifying expanded T cells in peripheral blood. The data were produced by immunoSEQ multiplex PCR, yet TCRdb's version contains in-frame clones alone and is incomplete. The table records about 97,000 clones, 70% to 90% of them present only once. The specimen was blood. These receptor sequences come from a person between 18 and 70 years old in good health.

The chain joins TRBV18 to TRBJ1-3, with TRBD1 matching over 7 bases. The ends lost 3 bases at V and 0 bases at J; junction bases unmatched: 5. Per germline, CDR1 KGHSH and CDR2 LQKENI. There are 16 residues in the CDR3. The CDR3 DNA is TGTGCCAGCTCACCGGGACAGCCTTACTCTGGAAACACCATATATTTT. Protein product: CASSPGQPYSGNTIYF.

Concerning this clone: One end of the junction is discordant with germline, which a read error may explain. CDR3 in amino acids: CASSAYSEQFF. Written as DNA, the CDR3 is TGTGCCAGCAGTGCATACAGTGAGCAGTTCTTC. The J gene is TRBJ2-1, the V gene TRBV2, with unresolved D. The CDR3 is 11 amino acids. Per the germline V gene, CDR1 is SNHLY and CDR2 is FYNNEI.

This sequence joins TRBV27 and TRBJ2-1; D might be TRBD2 (6 bases). The CDR3 is 15 residues long. Trimming took off 5 bases at V and 8 bases at J, with 19 bases between the two ends. Germline V gene lookup returns CDR1 MNHEY and CDR2 SMNVEV (reference sequence). This CDR3 reads CASSPIGGRGDEQFF. DNA for the CDR3: TGTGCCAGCAGTCCTATCGGGGGAAGAGGGGATGAGCAGTTCTTC.

This clone was recorded only once. DNA of the CDR3: TGCGCCAGCAGCCAAGATTTTAGCGCGAAAGCCTACGAGCAGTACTTC. This encodes CASSQDFSAKAYEQYF. The chain recombines TRBV4-1 with TRBJ2-7; a weak D match, TRBD2 (5 bases). There are 16 residues in the CDR3. Germline values: CDR1 MGHRA, CDR2 YSYEKL. V was pared by 0 bases and J by 2 bases, with 14 bases between.

This chain uses TRBV6-5 with TRBJ1-3; 7 bases fit TRBD1. Germline V gene lookup returns CDR1 MNHEY and CDR2 SVGAGI. The CDR3 runs to 14 residues. Trimming took 6 bases from V and 8 from J; bases not matched to a gene: 10. The CDR3 DNA is TGTGCCAGCAGATGGACAGGCGGTGGTGACACCATATATTTT. The encoded protein is CASRWTGGGDTIYF.

V and J are TRBV5-5 and TRBJ1-1; D is perhaps TRBD1 (6 bases). Trimming cost V 0 bases and J 0 bases, with 12 bases left between them. The CDR3 loop spans 16 amino acids. CDR1 and CDR2 from the germline V gene are SGHKS and YYEKEE (reference sequence). CDR3 residues: CASSLAGGNMNTEAFF. The CDR3 DNA follows: TGTGCCAGCAGCTTGGCCGGGGGCAATATGAACACTGAAGCTTTCTTT. Using reference TRBV5-5 and TRBJ1-1 for the parts outside the CDR3, the full variable domain is DAGVTQSPTHLIKTRGQQVTLRCSPISGHKSVSWYQQVLGQGPQFIFQYYEKEERGRGNFPDRFSARQFPNYSSELNVNALLLGDSALYLCASSLAGGNMNTEAFFGQGTRLTVV.

V usage is TRBV5-6 and J usage is TRBJ2-1; TRBD1 might be the D (6 bases). The germline CDR1 and CDR2 sequences are SGHDT and YYEEEE. Trimming removed 2 bases at V and 0 bases at J, with 12 bases between. CDR3 size: 16 residues. CDR3 DNA: TGTGCCAGCAGCTTTAGGGGGATGAGCTCCTACAATGAGCAGTTCTTC. Its protein is CASSFRGMSSYNEQFF.

The chain links TRBV30 to TRBJ2-3, with D possibly matching TRBD2 (6 bases). The germline V gene encodes CDR1 GTSNPN and CDR2 SVGIG (reference sequence). Trimming pared 5 bases from V and 4 bases from J, leaving 16 bases between. There are 14 residues in the CDR3. The CDR3 reads CAWGGTYGPDTQYF. CDR3 coding DNA: TGTGCCTGGGGCGGGACCTATGGCCCAGATACGCAGTATTTT.

This clone was seen a single time. The V and J genes are TRBV16 and TRBJ1-4; 8 nucleotides align to TRBD1. Germline V lookup: CDR1 KGHSY, CDR2 FQNENV. The CDR3 covers 16 residues. The junction had 5 bases not matched to a gene; V was cut back by 0 bases and J by 5 bases. The CDR3 DNA sequence: TGTGCCAGCAGCCAATCGCGAGGACAGGGAAATGAAAAACTGTTTTTT. Amino acids: CASSQSRGQGNEKLFF.

V and J are TRBV6-1 and TRBJ2-7; the D gene is possibly TRBD1 (6 bases). Germline V CDR1 and CDR2: MNHNS, SASEGT. The V end was cut by 6 bases, the J end by 2 bases, with 14 bases between. The CDR3 is 14 residues long. Here the CDR3 reads CASSLSGVTYEQYF. The CDR3 DNA follows: TGTGCCAGCAGCCTTTCAGGGGTGACCTACGAGCAGTACTTC.

This clone appeared a single time. The genes are TRBV19 and TRBJ1-2; 9 positions agree with TRBD1. With V trimmed by 5 bases and J by 4 bases, 17 bases remained unmatched. Germline CDR1 is LNHDA and CDR2 is SQIVND (reference sequence). The CDR3 sequence is 18 residues long. The CDR3 loop reads CASSELSLRGQGRYGYTF. CDR3 DNA: TGTGCCAGTAGTGAACTCTCCCTTAGGGGACAGGGACGCTATGGCTACACCTTC.

In its sample, this clone was seen once. The chain joins TRBV18 to TRBJ2-1; 8 bases are shared with TRBD1. The germline V gene encodes CDR1 KGHSH and CDR2 LQKENI. The CDR3 loop spans 13 amino acids. V trimming: 5 bases; J trimming: 6 bases; junction bases outside the gene matches: 3. CDR3 sequence: CASSDTGGNEQFF. Here the CDR3 DNA reads TGTGCCAGCTCAGACACAGGGGGCAATGAGCAGTTCTTC.

The rearrangement uses TRBV25-1 and TRBJ1-6; no firm D call. V lost 2 bases, J lost 4 bases, and 6 bases lay in between. Germline V gives CDR1 MGHDK, CDR2 SYGVNS. The CDR3 totals 14 residues. CDR3 loop: CASSERSYNSPLHF. The CDR3 DNA follows: TGTGCCAGCAGTGAAAGATCATATAATTCACCCCTCCACTTT.

The rearrangement joins TRBV9 to TRBJ2-3; the D gene could be TRBD1 or TRBD2 (7 bases each). This CDR3 contains 16 residues. Per germline, CDR1 SGDLS and CDR2 YYNGEE. Deletions cut 4 bases from V and 2 bases from J, with 17 bases between. CDR3 amino acids: CASSPGGGQFTDTQYF. In DNA, the CDR3 is TGTGCCAGCAGCCCAGGGGGGGGACAGTTCACAGATACGCAGTATTTT.

This clone was seen a handful of times. The CDR3 loop is CASSPYTGGEGYTF. CDR3 nucleotide sequence: TGTGCCAGCAGCCCATACACAGGGGGCGAGGGCTACACCTTC. The chain uses TRBV7-3 and TRBJ1-2; 9 positions agree with TRBD1. CDR1 is SGHTA and CDR2 is FQGTGA in the germline V gene. The CDR3 runs 14 residues. J lost 8 bases, V lost 5 bases, and 9 bases had no gene match.

The chain links TRBV10-3 to TRBJ2-2, with TRBD2 as a possible D gene (6 bases). Trimming took off 8 bases at V and 5 bases at J, with 6 bases between the two ends. Germline assignment: CDR1 ENHRY and CDR2 SYGVKD. The CDR3 consists of 11 residues. The CDR3 DNA follows: TGTGCCATCGGGGGGACCGGGGAGCTGTTTTTT. This sequence encodes CAIGGTGELFF.